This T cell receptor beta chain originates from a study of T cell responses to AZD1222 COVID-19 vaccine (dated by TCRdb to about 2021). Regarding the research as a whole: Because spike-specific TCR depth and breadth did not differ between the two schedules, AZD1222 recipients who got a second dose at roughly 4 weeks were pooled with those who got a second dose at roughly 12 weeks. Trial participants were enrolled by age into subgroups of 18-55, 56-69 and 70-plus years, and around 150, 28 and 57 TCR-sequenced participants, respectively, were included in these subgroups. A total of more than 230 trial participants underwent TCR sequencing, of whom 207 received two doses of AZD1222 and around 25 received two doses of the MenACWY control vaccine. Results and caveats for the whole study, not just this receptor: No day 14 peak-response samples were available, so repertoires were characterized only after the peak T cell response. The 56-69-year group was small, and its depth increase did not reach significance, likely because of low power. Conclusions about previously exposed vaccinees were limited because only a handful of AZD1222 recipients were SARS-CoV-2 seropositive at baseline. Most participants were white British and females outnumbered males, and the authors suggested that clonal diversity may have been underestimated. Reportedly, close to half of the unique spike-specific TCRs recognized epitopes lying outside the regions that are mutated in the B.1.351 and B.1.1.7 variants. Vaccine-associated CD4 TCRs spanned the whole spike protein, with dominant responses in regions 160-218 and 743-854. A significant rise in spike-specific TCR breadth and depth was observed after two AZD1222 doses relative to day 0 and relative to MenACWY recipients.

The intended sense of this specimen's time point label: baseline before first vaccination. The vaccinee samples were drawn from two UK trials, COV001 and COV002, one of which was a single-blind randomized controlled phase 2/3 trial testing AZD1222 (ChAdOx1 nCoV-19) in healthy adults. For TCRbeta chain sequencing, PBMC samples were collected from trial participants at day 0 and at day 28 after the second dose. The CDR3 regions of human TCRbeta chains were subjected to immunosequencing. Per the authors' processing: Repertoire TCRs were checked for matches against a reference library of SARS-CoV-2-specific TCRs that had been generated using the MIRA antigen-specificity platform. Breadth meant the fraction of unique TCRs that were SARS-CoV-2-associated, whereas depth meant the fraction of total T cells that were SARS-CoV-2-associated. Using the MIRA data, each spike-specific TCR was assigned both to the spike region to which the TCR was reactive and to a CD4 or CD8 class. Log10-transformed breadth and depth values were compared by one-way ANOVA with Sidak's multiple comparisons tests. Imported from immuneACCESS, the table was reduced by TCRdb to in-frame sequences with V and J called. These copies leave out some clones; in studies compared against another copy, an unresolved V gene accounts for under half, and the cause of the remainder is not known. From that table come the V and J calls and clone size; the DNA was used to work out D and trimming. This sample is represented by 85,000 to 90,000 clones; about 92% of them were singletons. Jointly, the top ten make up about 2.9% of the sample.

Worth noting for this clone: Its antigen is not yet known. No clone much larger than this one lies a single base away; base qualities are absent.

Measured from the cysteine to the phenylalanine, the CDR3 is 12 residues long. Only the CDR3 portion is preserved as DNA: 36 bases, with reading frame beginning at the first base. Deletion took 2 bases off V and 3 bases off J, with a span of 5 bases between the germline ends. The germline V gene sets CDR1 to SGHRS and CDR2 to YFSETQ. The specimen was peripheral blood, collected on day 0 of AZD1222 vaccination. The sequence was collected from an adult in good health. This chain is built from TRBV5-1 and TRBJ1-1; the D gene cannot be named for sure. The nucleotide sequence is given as TGCGCCAGCAGCTTCAGTGACACTGAAGCTTTCTTT. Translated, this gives CASSFSDTEAFF. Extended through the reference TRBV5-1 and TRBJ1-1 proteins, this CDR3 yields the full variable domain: KAGVTQTPRYLIKTRGQQVTLSCSPISGHRSVSWYQQTPGQGLQFLFEYFSETQRNKGNFPGRFSGRQFSNSRSEMNVSTLELGDSALYLCASSFSDTEAFFGQGTRLTVV.